This TCR beta chain was recorded in a study of CD8 T cells in ankylosing spondylitis. The study, taken as a whole, reports: Seemingly distinctive of ankylosing spondylitis blood was a TCR beta motif formed by eight highly homologous variants.

This clonotype turned up a few times. The antigen remains unidentified. TCRdb called the 5' RACE reads again in MiXCR, with one record for every CDR3 protein. The repertoire holds just under 550,000 distinct CDR3 sequences, with 12% as singletons. Germline CDR1 is MGHRA and CDR2 is YSYEKL. V was clipped by 9 bases and J by 5 bases; unmatched bases: 9. The CDR3 spans 14 residues. The sequence was collected from a male donor with ankylosing spondylitis. Sample: blood, either unsorted or a sorted T cell fraction (not recorded which). This rearrangement joins TRBV4-1 to TRBJ1-4; the match to TRBD1 covers 7 bases. The chain's CDR3 is CASRKTGRNEKLFF. As DNA, the CDR3 is TGCGCCAGTAGAAAGACAGGGAGGAATGAAAAACTGTTTTTT.